This T cell receptor (beta chain) was found in a study of response to subunit inactivated influenza vaccine. TCRdb reanalysed the RT-PCR reads using MiXCR and keeps one entry per CDR3 protein. The sample holds roughly 570,000 distinct CDR3 sequences, roughly 13% seen once. On this clonotype: Its antigen is not known.

There are 18 residues in the CDR3. Trimming cost V 8 bases and J 1 base; bases outside gene matches: 16. Per the germline V gene, CDR1 is SGHAT and CDR2 is FQDESV (reference sequence). Study-level findings and limits: A suggestion made by the authors is that each seasonal influenza vaccination recruits few new T cells.

Material: PBMCs from blood, obtained roughly 48 days after vaccination. The sequence was collected from a man aged 45 to 65 who received an inactivated influenza vaccine. The V gene is TRBV11-1, the J gene TRBJ2-2; 7 positions agree with TRBD1. In DNA form, the CDR3 reads TGTGCCAGCGTACTTTCAGGGGGTCGCAGCGAGAACACCGGGGAGCTGTTTTTT. Its protein product is CASVLSGGRSENTGELFF. Based on the CDR3 plus reference TRBV11-1 and TRBJ2-2, the full variable domain is EAEVAQSPRYKITEKSQAVAFWCDPISGHATLYWYRQILGQGPELLVQFQDESVVDDSQLPKDRFSAERLKGVDSTLKIQPAELGDSAMYLCASVLSGGRSENTGELFFGEGSRLTVL.